The rows below give T cell receptor beta chains drawn from one sample of a study of graft-versus-host responses after intestinal transplantation. Generated by immunoSEQ multiplex PCR, the TCRdb table keeps only in-frame clones and is missing some. Of about 10,000 clones in the sample, 31% were seen once. The specimen comprised alloreactive CD4+ T cells from a mixed lymphocyte reaction culture, sampled before transplantation. These receptors originate from a human patient who was an organ donor for intestinal transplantation. Each CDR3 is given with its conserved first and last residue. The D gene is left open where the match is weak. Expanded clones get a size class; other rows say once, few or many, or leave the size out.

TRBV18,TRBJ1-5,few,TRBD1,CASSLADRARNQPQHF,TGTGCCAGCTCACTCGCCGACAGGGCTCGCAATCAGCCCCAGCATTTT
TRBV4-3,TRBJ2-4,few,TRBD1,CASSLRTGGLTLAKNIQYF,TGCGCCAGCAGCCTACGGACAGGGGGCTTGACACTAGCCAAAAACATTCAGTACTTC
TRBV4-2,TRBJ1-5,-,-,CASSQLGSSNQPQHF,TGTGCCAGCAGCCAATTGGGCAGTAGCAATCAGCCCCAGCATTTT
TRBV4-1,TRBJ1-3,few,-,CASSRPAGADSGNTIYF,TGCGCCAGCAGCCGGCCGGCGGGAGCAGACTCTGGAAACACCATATATTTT
TRBV5-1,TRBJ1-1,medium-sized,TRBD1,CASSLDRGFSTEAFF,TGCGCCAGCAGCTTAGACAGGGGTTTCAGCACTGAAGCTTTCTTT
TRBV11-2,TRBJ1-4,medium-sized,-,CASSLTTGNEKLFF,TGTGCCAGCAGCTTAACCACAGGGAATGAAAAACTGTTTTTT
TRBV4-3,TRBJ1-2,few,TRBD1,CASSQDPGGINYGYTF,TGCGCCAGCAGCCAAGACCCAGGGGGAATTAACTATGGCTACACCTTC
TRBV10-3,TRBJ2-1,few,TRBD1,CAISSDRGQYNEQFF,TGTGCCATCAGTTCGGACAGGGGGCAGTACAATGAGCAGTTCTTC
TRBV4-2,TRBJ2-1,-,-,CASSQDRPSEVEQFF,TGTGCCAGCAGCCAAGATCGTCCTAGCGAAGTAGAGCAGTTCTTC
TRBV11-3,TRBJ1-3,-,TRBD1,CAGSAGQYSGNTIYF,TGTGCCGGCAGCGCGGGACAGTACTCTGGAAACACCATATATTTT
TRBV4-2,TRBJ2-5,-,TRBD2,CASSQGTSGAIKTQYF,TGTGCCAGCAGCCAAGGGACTAGCGGGGCTATAAAGACCCAGTACTTC
TRBV18,TRBJ1-1,few,-,CASSSTGGSNTEAFF,TGTGCCAGCTCATCGACAGGAGGTAGCAACACTGAAGCTTTCTTT
TRBV12-5,TRBJ1-1,few,TRBD1,CASGLVRPRDWTGENTEAFF,TGTGCTAGTGGTTTGGTACGTCCTCGTGACTGGACAGGAGAGAACACTGAAGCTTTCTTT
TRBV30,TRBJ1-2,-,-,CACRNKGLYYGYTF,TGTGCCTGTCGTAACAAGGGACTATACTATGGCTACACCTTC
TRBV29-1,TRBJ1-1,few,TRBD1,CSARFRTGVTEAFF,TGCAGCGCTCGATTCCGGACAGGGGTCACTGAAGCTTTCTTT
TRBV5-1,TRBJ1-3,-,-,CASRPTPGNAGNTIYF,TGCGCCAGCAGACCTACCCCGGGGAATGCTGGAAACACCATATATTTT
TRBV19,TRBJ1-5,few,TRBD1,CASRTGRNSNQPQHF,TGTGCCAGCCGGACAGGGCGAAATAGCAATCAGCCCCAGCATTTT
TRBV7-9,TRBJ1-2,-,TRBD1,CASSLGQGGYGYTF,TGTGCCAGCAGCTTGGGACAGGGGGGCTATGGCTACACCTTC
TRBV7-9,TRBJ2-2,-,TRBD1,CASSLLQGANTGELFF,TGTGCCAGCAGCTTATTGCAGGGGGCGAACACCGGGGAGCTGTTTTTT
TRBV19,TRBJ2-3,few,-,CASRAISGYTQYF,TGTGCCAGTAGGGCCATTAGCGGATATACGCAGTATTTT
TRBV9,TRBJ2-2,few,TRBD2,CASSTGLAGGPRGTGELFF,TGTGCCAGCAGCACAGGACTAGCGGGGGGGCCGCGGGGCACCGGGGAGCTGTTTTTT
TRBV7-3,TRBJ1-1,-,TRBD1,CASSPPLTGVVNTEAFF,TGTGCCAGCAGCCCCCCCCTAACAGGGGTCGTGAACACTGAAGCTTTCTTT
TRBV2,TRBJ1-4,-,TRBD1,CASSPDRGWEKLFF,TGTGCCAGCAGTCCCGACAGGGGTTGGGAAAAACTGTTTTTT
TRBV6-5,TRBJ2-7,few,TRBD1,CASSSMGQGEQYF,TGTGCCAGCAGTTCAATGGGACAGGGGGAGCAGTACTTC
TRBV30,TRBJ1-2,-,-,CAWSRTGKGGYTF,TGTGCCTGGAGTCGCACAGGGAAGGGGGGCTACACCTTC
TRBV7-2,TRBJ1-1,-,-,CASSRDKVNTEAFF,TGTGCCAGCAGTAGGGACAAAGTGAACACTGAAGCTTTCTTT
TRBV27,TRBJ1-2,-,-,CASRRTGNYGYTF,TGTGCCAGCAGACGAACGGGGAACTATGGCTACACCTTC
TRBV6-5,TRBJ2-7,medium-sized,-,CASSYGRQSQQYF,TGTGCCAGCAGTTACGGGCGACAGAGCCAGCAGTACTTC
TRBV7-2,TRBJ2-3,medium-sized,-,CASSLMGAGSDTQYF,TGTGCCAGCAGCTTGATGGGGGCCGGTTCAGATACGCAGTATTTT
TRBV15,TRBJ1-2,-,-,CATSRARTLNYGYTF,TGTGCCACCAGCAGAGCGCGGACACTTAACTATGGCTACACCTTC
TRBV7-2,TRBJ2-5,-,TRBD1,CASSLFSDRPLETQYF,TGTGCCAGCAGCTTATTTTCGGACAGGCCCTTAGAGACCCAGTACTTC
TRBV7-9,TRBJ1-1,-,-,CASRIYTGNTEAFF,TGTGCCAGCAGGATTTATACAGGGAACACTGAAGCTTTCTTT
TRBV6-5,TRBJ1-6,-,-,CATEQVVDSPLHF,TGTGCCACCGAACAGGTCGTTGATTCACCCCTCCACTTT
TRBV7-2,TRBJ1-4,-,TRBD1,CASSLGDRGLANEKLFF,TGTGCCAGCAGCTTGGGGGACAGGGGCTTAGCTAATGAAAAACTGTTTTTT
TRBV5-1,TRBJ2-1,-,-,CASSLVIDRGEQFF,TGCGCCAGCAGCTTGGTCATAGATCGTGGTGAGCAGTTCTTC
TRBV4-1,TRBJ1-1,-,-,CASSRAQGMNTEAFF,TGTGCCAGCAGCCGGGCCCAGGGTATGAACACTGAAGCTTTCTTT
TRBV5-4,TRBJ2-7,medium-sized,-,CASSLPVSYEQYF,TGTGCCAGCAGCCTCCCGGTCTCCTACGAGCAGTACTTC
TRBV11-2,TRBJ2-3,-,-,CASGTGGASTDTQYF,TGTGCCAGCGGAACGGGGGGCGCTAGCACAGATACGCAGTATTTT
TRBV5-1,TRBJ2-3,-,-,CASSSRGGPSTDTQYF,TGCGCCAGCAGCTCGAGGGGGGGCCCTAGCACAGATACGCAGTATTTT
TRBV11-2,TRBJ2-5,-,-,CASSLVGLGGTQYF,TGTGCCAGCAGCTTAGTTGGGCTAGGAGGGACCCAGTACTTC
TRBV27,TRBJ2-5,few,-,CASSLSPFLQTQYF,TGTGCCAGCAGTTTATCCCCCTTCCTCCAGACCCAGTACTTC
TRBV2,TRBJ1-5,medium-sized,-,CASSEGSTFNQPQHF,TGTGCCAGCAGTGAAGGGTCGACTTTCAATCAGCCCCAGCATTTT
TRBV30,TRBJ1-1,medium-sized,-,CAWSVGGKTEAFF,TGTGCCTGGAGTGTGGGGGGGAAAACTGAAGCTTTCTTT
TRBV4-1,TRBJ1-4,-,-,CASSQVTGNEKLFF,TGCGCCAGCAGCCAAGTAACAGGAAATGAAAAACTGTTTTTT